This T cell receptor (beta chain) derives from a study of cytomegalovirus exposure and HLA in healthy donors. This clone was observed once. This CDR3 spans 15 amino acids. CDR1 and CDR2 (germline): SGHNT, YYREEE (reference sequence). V lost 4 bases, J lost 3 bases, and 8 bases stayed unmatched. Researchers ran the PCR with 60 Vbeta and 13 Jbeta primers. Profiled with immunoSEQ multiplex PCR; TCRdb holds only in-frame clones, not every one. The table shows around 180,000 clones, with approximately 86% occurring only once. The rearrangement links TRBV5-4 to TRBJ1-2; TRBD1 matches 8 bases. Source material: PBMCs. The receptor comes from a woman aged 18-35 years in good health and CMV-seronegative. DNA for the CDR3: TGTGCCAGCAGCCTATCGACAGGGGCAGACTATGGCTACACCTTC. Translation: CASSLSTGADYGYTF. Complete variable domain (other parts from reference TRBV5-4 and TRBJ1-2): ETGVTQSPTHLIKTRGQQVTLRCSSQSGHNTVSWYQQALGQGPQFIFQYYREEENGRGNFPPRFSGLQFPNYSSELNVNALELDDSALYLCASSLSTGADYGYTFGSGTRLTVV.